The 24 T cell receptor beta chains below come from one sample, sequenced in a study of cytomegalovirus exposure and HLA in healthy donors (dated by TCRdb to about 2017). Receptors were amplified or captured by the immunoSEQ multiplex PCR assay. For the multiplex PCR, a mixture combining 60 forward primers for TCR Vbeta segments and 13 reverse primers for TCR Jbeta segments was used. TCRdb stores this immuneACCESS table with in-frame sequences only. Part of the clones is absent; in the studies checked, under half of the shortfall reflects unresolved V genes, and no reason is known for the rest. This sample has roughly 190,000 clones in its table, and approximately 88% of those were observed once. The top ten clones comprise approximately 2.9% of the sample. The source material was PBMCs. These receptors were collected from a woman aged 50 to 60 in good health and CMV-seropositive.

The chain combines TRBV7-2 with TRBJ2-1; possible D gene TRBD2, 6 bases. This CDR3 contains 15 residues. Germline V CDR1 and CDR2: SGHTA, FQGNSA. V was cut by 5 bases and J by 0 bases, with 11 bases left in between. DNA for the CDR3: TGTGCCAGCAGCCCCCGGGAGAGCTCCTACAATGAGCAGTTCTTC. Its translation is CASSPRESSYNEQFF.

This chain uses TRBV23-1 with TRBJ2-7; weak D call: TRBD1 (6 bases). TRBV23-1 is flagged as an ORF with uncertain function. This CDR3 is built from 15 residues. The ends were cut back, 3 bases at V and 4 bases at J, with 16 bases in the middle. CDR3 DNA: TGCGCCAGCAGTCACACCCAACCACAGGGTTACGAGCAGTACTTC. As protein: CASSHTQPQGYEQYF.

The chain couples TRBV7-2 to TRBJ1-5; D possibly corresponds to TRBD1 (5 bases). Germline assignment: CDR1 SGHTA and CDR2 FQGNSA. Trimming removed 4 bases from V and 2 bases from J, with 12 bases in between. There are 15 residues in the CDR3. CDR3 in amino acids: CASSSGTKGNQPQHF. CDR3 in DNA: TGTGCCAGCAGCTCCGGGACTAAGGGCAATCAGCCCCAGCATTTT.

This chain links TRBV11-3 with TRBJ2-1; TRBD1 might be the D (6 bases). Germline V gene lookup returns CDR1 SGHNT and CDR2 YENEEA. V gave up 4 bases and J gave up 0 bases, with 13 bases separating them. The CDR3 consists of 16 residues. The CDR3 spells CASSSGTGSSYNEQFF. CDR3 bases: TGTGCCAGCAGCTCCGGAACAGGGAGCTCCTACAATGAGCAGTTCTTC.

The chain couples TRBV6-6 to TRBJ2-7; 7 nucleotides agree with TRBD2. Germline values: CDR1 MNHNY, CDR2 SVGAGI (reference sequence). Germline trimming cut 0 bases from V and 2 bases from J; bases unmatched to any gene: 4. The CDR3 covers 15 residues. The CDR3 reads CASSYSGGTAYEQYF. CDR3 DNA: TGTGCCAGCAGTTACTCGGGAGGGACCGCCTACGAGCAGTACTTC.

In this sample, this clone turned up a few times. The chain employs TRBV19 and TRBJ2-5, with TRBD2 matching over 8 bases. CDR1 and CDR2 from the germline V gene are LNHDA and SQIVND (reference sequence). Trimming cost V 1 base and J 4 bases; bases outside gene matches: 8. The CDR3 length is 16 residues. CDR3 in amino acids: CASSIGLASFGETQYF. The DNA of the CDR3 is TGTGCCAGTAGTATAGGACTAGCGAGTTTCGGAGAGACCCAGTACTTC.

The rearrangement uses TRBV9 and TRBJ2-2; D unclear. This CDR3 has 15 residues. V was cut by 0 bases and J by 1 base, with 7 bases left in between. From germline, CDR1 is SGDLS and CDR2 YYNGEE. CDR3 DNA: TGTGCCAGCAGCGTAGCTAATCAGAACACCGGGGAGCTGTTTTTT. Translating gives CASSVANQNTGELFF.

This chain uses TRBV9 with TRBJ2-3; TRBD2 aligns across 7 bases. CDR1 SGDLS and CDR2 YYNGEE come from the germline V gene. This CDR3 is built from 16 residues. Trimming took 2 bases from V and 4 from J; bases not matched to a gene: 10. The CDR3 coding sequence is TGTGCCAGCAGCGTCATGGCGGGGGAGAAGTCAGATACGCAGTATTTT. It specifies CASSVMAGEKSDTQYF.

This sequence joins TRBV6-1 and TRBJ2-1, with 12 bases that match TRBD2. CDR1 is MNHNS and CDR2 is SASEGT in the germline V gene. Trimming at V came to 3 bases and at J to 6 bases, leaving 6 bases not matched to a gene. The CDR3 spans 16 residues. The CDR3 protein is CASSEWLAGGTNEQFF. The CDR3 coding sequence is TGTGCCAGCAGTGAGTGGCTAGCGGGGGGGACCAATGAGCAGTTCTTC.

This clone has a single count. V usage is TRBV2 and J usage is TRBJ2-2; no definite D call. Between the trimmed V and J ends, which lost 6 bases and 4 bases, there was a span of 6 bases. Germline-derived CDR1 and CDR2 are SNHLY and FYNNEI. The CDR3 runs to 12 residues. In DNA form, the CDR3 reads TGTGCCAGCAGGTGGAGCACCGGGGAGCTGTTTTTT. The encoded protein is CASRWSTGELFF.

This clone was observed a few times. The V and J genes are TRBV4-3 and TRBJ1-2, with D perhaps TRBD1 (5 bases). Germline CDR1 reads LGHNA; CDR2 reads YSLEER. Trimming removed 1 base at V and 6 bases at J, with 9 bases between. The CDR3 consists of 13 residues. The CDR3 nucleotides read TGCGCCAGCAGCCAAGGCAGGGAGGATGGCTACACCTTC. It encodes CASSQGREDGYTF.

This clone was found once. This chain links TRBV7-8 with TRBJ1-3; D is undetermined. Germline V gene lookup returns CDR1 SGHVS and CDR2 FQNEAQ. Trimming left V 8 bases short and J 6 bases short, with 11 bases between. The CDR3 has 12 residues. CDR3 bases: TGTGCCAGCCGCGGAAGGCAAAACACCATATATTTT. Its translation is CASRGRQNTIYF.

About this clone: One end of the junction is discordant with germline, which a read error may explain. This rearrangement joins TRBV7-9 to TRBJ1-5; possibly TRBD1 for D (6 bases). This CDR3 contains 14 residues. Germline values: CDR1 SEHNR, CDR2 FQNEAQ (reference sequence). The CDR3 nucleotides are TGTTCCAGCAGCCCCGGGGGGGCCGATCAGCCCCAGCATTTT. This gives the protein CSSSPGGADQPQHF.

V gene TRBV6-1 combines with J gene TRBJ2-5; a weak D match, TRBD1 (6 bases). The DNA end lines up better with TRBJ2-7; the J call may be wrong. The CDR3 contains 14 residues. The germline CDR1 and CDR2 sequences are MNHNS and SASEGT. CDR3 residues: CASSGRTDSYEQYF. The DNA of the CDR3 is TGTGCCAGCAGTGGGCGGACAGACTCCTACGAGCAGTACTTC.

The chain recombines TRBV6-1 with TRBJ2-7; 8 nucleotides line up with TRBD1. The CDR3 loop spans 14 amino acids. V was clipped by 7 bases and J by 2 bases; unmatched bases: 7. Germline V gene data show CDR1 as MNHNS and CDR2 as SASEGT. The DNA of the CDR3 is TGTGCCAGCAACTCACAGGGGGTCACCTACGAGCAGTACTTC. Encoded protein: CASNSQGVTYEQYF.

The chain couples TRBV9 to TRBJ2-1, with TRBD2 identical over 10 bases. Losses at the gene ends were 5 bases for V and 9 bases for J; bases not matched to a gene: 5. The CDR3 sequence is 13 residues long. Germline CDR1 and CDR2: SGDLS and YYNGEE. CDR3 protein: CASSLAGEGEQFF. CDR3 nucleotides: TGTGCCAGCAGTCTAGCGGGGGAAGGTGAGCAGTTCTTC.

This chain links TRBV5-1 with TRBJ2-5; no firm D call. The CDR3 loop spans 13 amino acids. V gave up 5 bases and J gave up 4 bases, with 12 bases separating them. Per the germline V gene, CDR1 is SGHRS and CDR2 is YFSETQ. CDR3 bases: TGCGCCAGCAGTAGCAGTGTGTCAGAGACCCAGTACTTC. It encodes CASSSSVSETQYF.

The chain uses TRBV5-8 and TRBJ1-2; 9 positions match TRBD1. The V and J ends lost 4 bases and 8 bases, in that order; junction bases with no gene match: 21. This CDR3 comprises 18 residues. Germline-derived CDR1 and CDR2 are SGHTS and YDEGEE. Here the CDR3 reads CASSIDWEQTGGQGGYTF. DNA of the CDR3: TGTGCCAGCAGCATTGATTGGGAACAAACAGGGGGCCAAGGGGGCTACACCTTC.

This chain uses TRBV28 with TRBJ2-3, with D perhaps TRBD1 (6 bases). V lost 3 bases and J 4 bases, leaving 11 bases between the germline ends. Germline V CDR1 and CDR2: MDHEN, SYDVKM. The CDR3 is 14 residues long. This chain's CDR3 is CASSLAAGADTQYF. CDR3 bases: TGTGCCAGCAGTTTGGCGGCAGGGGCAGATACGCAGTATTTT.

J is TRBJ2-1 and V is TRBV28; TRBD2 matches 9 bases. The CDR3 has 17 amino acids. Per the germline V gene, CDR1 is MDHEN and CDR2 is SYDVKM. V was pared by 6 bases and J by 7 bases, with 16 bases of the junction left unmatched. The CDR3: CASRPLGLAGGLNEQFF. The CDR3 DNA is TGTGCCAGCAGACCTCTCGGACTGGCGGGGGGGCTTAATGAGCAGTTCTTC.

The V call is TRBV25-1, the J call TRBJ2-1; 10 bases are shared with TRBD1. With V trimmed by 4 bases and J by 8 bases, 8 bases remained unmatched. Germline V gene data show CDR1 as MGHDK and CDR2 as SYGVNS. The CDR3 has 15 residues. In nucleotides, the CDR3 is TGTGCCAGCAGTGCAGCCGGGACAGGGGTCCATGAGCAGTTCTTC. Translating it yields CASSAAGTGVHEQFF.

This chain links TRBV7-2 with TRBJ2-7; a weak D match, TRBD1 (6 bases). The germline V and J ends were trimmed by 5 bases and 3 bases, with 14 bases remaining between them. The germline V gene encodes CDR1 SGHTA and CDR2 FQGNSA. The CDR3 runs 14 residues. The CDR3 nucleotides are TGTGCCAGCAGCCTCGACTGGACAGTCTACGAGCAGTACTTC. This codes for CASSLDWTVYEQYF.

This sequence joins TRBV28 and TRBJ1-6, with D hard to call. V lost 7 bases and J 5 bases, leaving 12 bases between the germline ends. The germline CDR1 and CDR2 sequences are MDHEN and SYDVKM. The CDR3 loop spans 14 amino acids. The CDR3 DNA reads as TGTGCCAGCACTGAAAACGGAGATAATTCACCCCTCCACTTT. Translating gives CASTENGDNSPLHF.

The V and J genes are TRBV19 and TRBJ2-1, with 10 bases lining up with TRBD1. The germline V gene has CDR1 LNHDA and CDR2 SQIVND (reference sequence). V was clipped by 5 bases and J by 6 bases; unmatched bases: 10. This CDR3 contains 16 residues. The CDR3 region has the DNA TGTGCCAGTAGTTCGAAAAAACGGACAGGGGGCAATGAGCAGTTCTTC. Translating it yields CASSSKKRTGGNEQFF. Full variable domain (missing parts from reference TRBV19 and TRBJ2-1): DGGITQSPKYLFRKEGQNVTLSCEQNLNHDAMYWYRQDPGQGLRLIYYSQIVNDFQKGDIAEGYSVSREKKESFPLTVTSAQKNPTAFYLCASSSKKRTGGNEQFFGPGTRLTVL.